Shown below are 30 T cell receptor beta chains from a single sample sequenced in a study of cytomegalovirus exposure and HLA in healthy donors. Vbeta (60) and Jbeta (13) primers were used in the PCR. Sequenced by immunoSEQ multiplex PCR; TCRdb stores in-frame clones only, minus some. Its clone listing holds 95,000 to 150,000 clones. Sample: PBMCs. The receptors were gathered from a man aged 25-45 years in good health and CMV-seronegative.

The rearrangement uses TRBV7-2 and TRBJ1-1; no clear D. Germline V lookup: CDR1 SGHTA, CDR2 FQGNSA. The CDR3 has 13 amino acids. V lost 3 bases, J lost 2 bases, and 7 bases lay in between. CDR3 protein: CASSFVSNTEAFF. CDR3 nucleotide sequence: TGTGCCAGCAGCTTTGTCTCCAACACTGAAGCTTTCTTT.

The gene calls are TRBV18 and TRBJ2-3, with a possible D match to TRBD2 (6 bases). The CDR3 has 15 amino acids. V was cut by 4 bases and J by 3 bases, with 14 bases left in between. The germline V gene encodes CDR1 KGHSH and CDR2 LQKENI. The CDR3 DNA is TGTGCCAGCTCACAATCTCGGGCGGGAACAGATACGCAGTATTTT. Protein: CASSQSRAGTDTQYF.

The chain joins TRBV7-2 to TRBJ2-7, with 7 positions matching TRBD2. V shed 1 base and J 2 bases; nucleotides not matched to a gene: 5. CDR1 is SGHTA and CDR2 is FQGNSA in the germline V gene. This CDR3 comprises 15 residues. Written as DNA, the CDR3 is TGTGCCAGCAGCTTAGGGCCTAGCGGAGCCTACGAGCAGTACTTC. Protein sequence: CASSLGPSGAYEQYF.

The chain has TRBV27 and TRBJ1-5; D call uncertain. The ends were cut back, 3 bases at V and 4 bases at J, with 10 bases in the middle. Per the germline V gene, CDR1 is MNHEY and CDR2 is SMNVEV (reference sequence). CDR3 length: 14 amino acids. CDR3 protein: CASSFSRGNQPQHF. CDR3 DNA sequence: TGTGCCAGCAGTTTTAGTCGAGGGAATCAGCCCCAGCATTTT.

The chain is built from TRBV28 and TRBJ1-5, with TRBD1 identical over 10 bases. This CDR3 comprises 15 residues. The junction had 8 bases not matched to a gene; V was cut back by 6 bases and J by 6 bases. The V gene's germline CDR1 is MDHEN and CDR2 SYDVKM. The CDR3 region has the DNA TGTGCCAGCAGGGACGGAGACAGGGGGCGTCAGCCCCAGCATTTT. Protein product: CASRDGDRGRQPQHF.

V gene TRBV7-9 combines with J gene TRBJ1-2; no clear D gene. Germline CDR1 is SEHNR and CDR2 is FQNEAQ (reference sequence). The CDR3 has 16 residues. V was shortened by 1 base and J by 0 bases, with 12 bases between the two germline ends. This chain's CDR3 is CASSLGVEGANYGYTF. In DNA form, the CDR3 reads TGTGCCAGCAGCTTAGGGGTAGAGGGAGCTAACTATGGCTACACCTTC.

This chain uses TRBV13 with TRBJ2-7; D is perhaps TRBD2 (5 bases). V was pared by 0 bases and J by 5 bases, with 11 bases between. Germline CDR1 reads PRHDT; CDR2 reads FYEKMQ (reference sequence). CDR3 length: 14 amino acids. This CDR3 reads CASSLGSSLHEQYF. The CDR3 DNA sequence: TGTGCCAGCAGCTTAGGTTCTAGCCTCCACGAGCAGTACTTC.

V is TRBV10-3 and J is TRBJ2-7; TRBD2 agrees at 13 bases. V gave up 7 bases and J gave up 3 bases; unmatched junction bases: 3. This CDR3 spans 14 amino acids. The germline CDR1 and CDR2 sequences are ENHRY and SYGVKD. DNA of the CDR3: TGTGCCATCACGCGACTAGCGGGAGGCTACGAGCAGTACTTC. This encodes CAITRLAGGYEQYF.

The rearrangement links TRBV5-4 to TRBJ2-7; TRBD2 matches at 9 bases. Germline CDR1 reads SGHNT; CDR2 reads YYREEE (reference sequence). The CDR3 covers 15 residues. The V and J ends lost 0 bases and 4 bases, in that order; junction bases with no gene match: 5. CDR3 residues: CASSLAAGGSYEQYF. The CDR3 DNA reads TGTGCCAGCAGCTTGGCAGCGGGAGGATCGTACGAGCAGTACTTC.

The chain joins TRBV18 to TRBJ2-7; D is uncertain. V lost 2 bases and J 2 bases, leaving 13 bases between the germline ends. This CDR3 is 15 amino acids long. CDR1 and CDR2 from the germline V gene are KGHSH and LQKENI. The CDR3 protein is CASSPWAVPPYEQYF. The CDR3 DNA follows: TGTGCCAGCTCACCATGGGCAGTCCCCCCCTACGAGCAGTACTTC.

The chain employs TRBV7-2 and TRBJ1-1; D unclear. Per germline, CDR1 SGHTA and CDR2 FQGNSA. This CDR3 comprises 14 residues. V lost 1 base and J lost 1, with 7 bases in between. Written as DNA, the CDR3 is TGTGCCAGCAGCTTAGTAACAGCGAACACTGAAGCTTTCTTT. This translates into CASSLVTANTEAFF.

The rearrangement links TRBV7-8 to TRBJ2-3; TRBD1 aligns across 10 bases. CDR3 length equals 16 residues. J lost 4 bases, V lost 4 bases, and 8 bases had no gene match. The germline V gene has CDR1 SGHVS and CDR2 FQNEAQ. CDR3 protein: CASSSWTGGFPDTQYF. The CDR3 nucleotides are TGTGCCAGCAGCTCTTGGACAGGGGGGTTTCCAGATACGCAGTATTTT.

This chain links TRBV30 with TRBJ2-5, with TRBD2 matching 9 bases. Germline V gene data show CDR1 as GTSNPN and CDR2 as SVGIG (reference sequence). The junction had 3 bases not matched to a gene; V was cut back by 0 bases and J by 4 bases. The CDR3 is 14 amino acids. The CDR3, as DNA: TGTGCCTGGAGTGTTAGCGGGAGAGGAGAGACCCAGTACTTC. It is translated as CAWSVSGRGETQYF. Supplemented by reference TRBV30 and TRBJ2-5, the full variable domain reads SQTIHQWPATLVQPVGSPLSLECTVEGTSNPNLYWYRQAAGRGLQLLFYSVGIGQISSEVPQNLSASRPQDRQFILSSKKLLLSDSGFYLCAWSVSGRGETQYFGPGTRLLVL.

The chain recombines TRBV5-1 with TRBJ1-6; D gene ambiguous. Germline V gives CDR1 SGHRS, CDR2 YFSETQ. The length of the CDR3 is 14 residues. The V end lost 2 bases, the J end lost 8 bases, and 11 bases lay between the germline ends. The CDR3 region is CASSFRRQDSPLHF. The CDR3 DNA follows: TGCGCCAGCAGCTTCCGACGGCAGGATTCACCCCTCCACTTT.

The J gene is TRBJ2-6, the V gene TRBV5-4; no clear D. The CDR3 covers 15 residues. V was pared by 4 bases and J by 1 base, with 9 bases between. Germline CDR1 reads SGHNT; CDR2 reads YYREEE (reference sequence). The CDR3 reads CASSLEVSGANVLTF. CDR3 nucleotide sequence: TGTGCCAGCAGCCTAGAGGTGTCTGGGGCCAACGTCCTGACTTTC.

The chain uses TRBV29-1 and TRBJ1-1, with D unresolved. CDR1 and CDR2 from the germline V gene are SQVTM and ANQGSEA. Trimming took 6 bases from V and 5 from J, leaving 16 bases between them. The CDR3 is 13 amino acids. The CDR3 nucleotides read TGCAGCGTGGCTCGTGGCCTGGAGACTGAAGCTTTCTTT. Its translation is CSVARGLETEAFF.

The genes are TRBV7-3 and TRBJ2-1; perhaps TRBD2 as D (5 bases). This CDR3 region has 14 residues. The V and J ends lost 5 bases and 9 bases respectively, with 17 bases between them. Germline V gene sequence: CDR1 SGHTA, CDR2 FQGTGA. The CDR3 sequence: CASSPILGSGEQFF. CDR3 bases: TGTGCCAGCAGCCCCATACTAGGTTCGGGTGAGCAGTTCTTC.

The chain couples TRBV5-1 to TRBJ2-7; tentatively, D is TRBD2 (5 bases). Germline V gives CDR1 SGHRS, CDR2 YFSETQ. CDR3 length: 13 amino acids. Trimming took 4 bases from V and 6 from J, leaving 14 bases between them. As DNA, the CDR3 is TGCGCCAGCAGCACCTTCTCGAGCGGCGAGCAGTACTTC. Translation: CASSTFSSGEQYF. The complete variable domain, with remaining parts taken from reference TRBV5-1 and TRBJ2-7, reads KAGVTQTPRYLIKTRGQQVTLSCSPISGHRSVSWYQQTPGQGLQFLFEYFSETQRNKGNFPGRFSGRQFSNSRSEMNVSTLELGDSALYLCASSTFSSGEQYFGPGTRLTVT.

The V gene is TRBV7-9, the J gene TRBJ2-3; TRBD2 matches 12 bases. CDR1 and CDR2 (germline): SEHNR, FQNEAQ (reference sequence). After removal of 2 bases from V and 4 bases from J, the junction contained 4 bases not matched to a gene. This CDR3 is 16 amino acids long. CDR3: CASSLSLAGGPDTQYF. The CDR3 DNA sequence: TGTGCCAGCAGCTTATCTCTAGCGGGAGGGCCAGATACGCAGTATTTT.

CDR3 DNA: TGTGCCTGGACGTACGGAACAGGGAGCTCCTACAATGAGCAGTTCTTC. It yields the protein CAWTYGTGSSYNEQFF. The rearrangement uses TRBV30 and TRBJ2-1; D perhaps matches TRBD1 (6 bases). This CDR3 comprises 16 residues. The germline V gene encodes CDR1 GTSNPN and CDR2 SVGIG (reference sequence). Trimming removed 4 bases from V and 0 bases from J, with 16 bases in between.

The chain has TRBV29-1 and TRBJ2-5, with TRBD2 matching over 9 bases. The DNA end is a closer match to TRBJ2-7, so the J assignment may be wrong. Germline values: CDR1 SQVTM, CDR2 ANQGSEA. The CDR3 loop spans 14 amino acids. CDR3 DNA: TGCAGCGCCTCCGGACTAGCGAACTCCTACGAGCAGTACTTC. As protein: CSASGLANSYEQYF.

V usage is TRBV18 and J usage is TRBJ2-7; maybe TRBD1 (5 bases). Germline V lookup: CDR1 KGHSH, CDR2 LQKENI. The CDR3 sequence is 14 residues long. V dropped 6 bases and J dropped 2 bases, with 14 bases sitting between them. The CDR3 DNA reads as TGTGCCAGCTCCCAGGATGGGGCCACCTACGAGCAGTACTTC. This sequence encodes CASSQDGATYEQYF.

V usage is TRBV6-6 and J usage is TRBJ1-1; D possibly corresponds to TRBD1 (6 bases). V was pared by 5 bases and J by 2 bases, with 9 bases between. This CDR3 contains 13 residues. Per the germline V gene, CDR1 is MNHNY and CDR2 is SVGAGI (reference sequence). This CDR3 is CASSRTDNTEAFF. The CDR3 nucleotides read TGTGCCAGCAGTCGGACAGATAACACTGAAGCTTTCTTT.

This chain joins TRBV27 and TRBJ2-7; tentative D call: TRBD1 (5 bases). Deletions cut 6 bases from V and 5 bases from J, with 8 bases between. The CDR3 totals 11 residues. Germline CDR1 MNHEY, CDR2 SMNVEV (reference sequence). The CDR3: CASSPGNEQYF. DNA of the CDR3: TGTGCCAGCAGCCCAGGGAACGAGCAGTACTTC.

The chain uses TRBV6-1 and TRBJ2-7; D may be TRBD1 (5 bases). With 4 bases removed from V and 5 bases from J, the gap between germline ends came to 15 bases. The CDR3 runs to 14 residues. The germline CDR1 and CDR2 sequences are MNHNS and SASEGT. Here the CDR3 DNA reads TGTGCCAGCAGTGTGGGCAGGGATTTCGACGAGCAGTACTTC. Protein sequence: CASSVGRDFDEQYF.

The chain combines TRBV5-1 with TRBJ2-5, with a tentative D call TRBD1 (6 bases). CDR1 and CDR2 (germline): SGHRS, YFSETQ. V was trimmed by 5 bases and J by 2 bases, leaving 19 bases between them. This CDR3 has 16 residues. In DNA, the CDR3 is TGCGCCAGCAGTCAACTTGGCACAGGGCAACAAGAGACCCAGTACTTC. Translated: CASSQLGTGQQETQYF.

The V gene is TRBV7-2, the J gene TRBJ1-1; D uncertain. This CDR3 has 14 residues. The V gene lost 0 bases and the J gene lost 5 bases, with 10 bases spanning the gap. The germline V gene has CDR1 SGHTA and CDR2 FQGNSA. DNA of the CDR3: TGTGCCAGCAGCTTAGCGCTGGCGGGGACTGAAGCTTTCTTT. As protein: CASSLALAGTEAFF.

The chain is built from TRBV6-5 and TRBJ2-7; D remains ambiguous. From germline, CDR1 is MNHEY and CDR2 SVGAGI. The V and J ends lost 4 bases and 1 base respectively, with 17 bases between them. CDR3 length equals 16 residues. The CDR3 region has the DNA TGTGCCAGCAGTTCCACGCCCGTGCTGGAGTCCTACGAGCAGTACTTC. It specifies CASSSTPVLESYEQYF.

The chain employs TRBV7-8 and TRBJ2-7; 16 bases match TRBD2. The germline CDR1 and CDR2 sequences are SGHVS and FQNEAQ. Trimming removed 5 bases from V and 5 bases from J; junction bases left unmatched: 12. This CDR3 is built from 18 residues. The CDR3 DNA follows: TGTGCCAGCAGCCCGACCGGGACTAGCGGGAGGGTAATGAACGAGCAGTACTTC. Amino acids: CASSPTGTSGRVMNEQYF.

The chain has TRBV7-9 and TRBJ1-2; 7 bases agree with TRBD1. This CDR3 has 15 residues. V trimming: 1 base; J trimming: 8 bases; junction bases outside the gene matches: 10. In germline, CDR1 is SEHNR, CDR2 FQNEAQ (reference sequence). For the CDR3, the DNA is TGTGCCAGCAGCTTAGTAGGGGGACAGACTGGCGGCTACACCTTC. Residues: CASSLVGGQTGGYTF.